This T cell receptor (beta chain) is from a study of response to subunit inactivated influenza vaccine. In TCRdb, the RT-PCR reads were re-called with MiXCR into one record per CDR3 protein. The data hold under 200,000 distinct CDR3 sequences, with approximately 11% observed a single time. Germline V gives CDR1 SNHLY, CDR2 FYNNEI. The CDR3 is 13 residues long. Trimming removed 4 bases at V and 2 bases at J, with 7 bases between. The study, taken as a whole, reports: With each seasonal influenza vaccination, the authors suggested, few new T cells are recruited.

As for this clonotype: No antigen is known for it.

The sequencing used non-naive T cells sorted from PBMCs, collected 40 to 50 days after vaccination. This TCR derives from a man between 50 and 59 years old who received an inactivated influenza vaccine. The genes are TRBV2 and TRBJ2-3; no clear D gene. In DNA form, the CDR3 reads TGTGCCAGCAGTGCCCAGTCCACAGATACGCAGTATTTT. Protein product: CASSAQSTDTQYF. Filled out from reference TRBV2 and TRBJ2-3, the complete variable domain reads EPEVTQTPSHQVTQMGQEVILRCVPISNHLYFYWYRQILGQKVEFLVSFYNNEISEKSEIFDDQFSVERPDGSNFTLKIRSTKLEDSAMYFCASSAQSTDTQYFGPGTRLTVL.